The clone carrying this T cell receptor beta chain was detected a few times. Its antigen is unknown. Trimming cost V 0 bases and J 0 bases, with 8 bases left between them. Germline values: CDR1 MGHRA, CDR2 YSYEKL. This CDR3 spans 15 amino acids. TCRdb reprocessed the 5' RACE reads via MiXCR and lists one record per CDR3 protein. Of some 790,000 distinct CDR3 sequences listed, 15% to 20% are singletons. The data were taken from a study of identical twins. Study-level findings and limits: Twins' surplus sharing was weaker for beta out-of-frame sequences.

Separately, the same data were catalogued under a study of T cells expressing NK-cell markers. From that study: Underlying the TCR beta repertoires were sorted CD3+CD56+NKG2C+, CD3+CD56+NKG2C- and CD3+CD56-NKG2C+ T cells.

This TCR came from a woman aged 18 to 35 in good health. Sample: PBMCs. This sequence joins TRBV4-1 and TRBJ1-1; no definite D call. CDR3 loop: CASSQERHLNTEAFF. In DNA, the CDR3 is TGCGCCAGCAGCCAAGAAAGACACCTGAACACTGAAGCTTTCTTT.